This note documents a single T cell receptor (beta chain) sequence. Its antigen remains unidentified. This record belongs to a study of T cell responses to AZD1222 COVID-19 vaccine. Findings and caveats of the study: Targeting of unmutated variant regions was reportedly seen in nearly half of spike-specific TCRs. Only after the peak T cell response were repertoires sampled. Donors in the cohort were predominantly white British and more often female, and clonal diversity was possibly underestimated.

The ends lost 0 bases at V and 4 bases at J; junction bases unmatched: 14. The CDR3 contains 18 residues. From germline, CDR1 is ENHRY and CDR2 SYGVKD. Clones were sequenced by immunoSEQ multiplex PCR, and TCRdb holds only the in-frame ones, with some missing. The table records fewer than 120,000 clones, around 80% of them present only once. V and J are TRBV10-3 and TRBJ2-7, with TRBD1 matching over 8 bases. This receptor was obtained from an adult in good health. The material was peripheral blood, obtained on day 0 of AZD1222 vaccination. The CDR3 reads CAISESTGQVPSSYEQYF. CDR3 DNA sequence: TGTGCCATCAGTGAGTCGACGGGACAGGTACCCTCTTCTTACGAGCAGTACTTC.